The clone carrying this T cell receptor beta chain was detected many times. The sample comes from a study of blood T cell repertoires in COVID-19. CDR3 length equals 15 residues. V lost 2 bases and J 2 bases, leaving 10 bases between the germline ends. CDR1 is MNHEY and CDR2 is SVGEGT in the germline V gene. In the original analysis: Reference gene primer amplification gave estimated nucleated cell counts. Some clones are missing from TCRdb's copy, which holds only in-frame ones; the method was immunoSEQ multiplex PCR. D and trimming come from the DNA, and the V and J calls and clone size come from that table. The repertoire holds 250,000 or so clones, with more than 75% as singletons.

This chain joins TRBV6-2 or TRBV6-3 and TRBJ1-5; no firm D call. Sample: PBMCs or T cells enriched from blood (not recorded which). The TCR sequence derives from a woman aged 50 to 60 who had recovered from COVID-19. The CDR3 DNA sequence: TGTGCCAGCAGTTACCCCGAGGGTGGCAATCAGCCCCAGCATTTT. As protein: CASSYPEGGNQPQHF.